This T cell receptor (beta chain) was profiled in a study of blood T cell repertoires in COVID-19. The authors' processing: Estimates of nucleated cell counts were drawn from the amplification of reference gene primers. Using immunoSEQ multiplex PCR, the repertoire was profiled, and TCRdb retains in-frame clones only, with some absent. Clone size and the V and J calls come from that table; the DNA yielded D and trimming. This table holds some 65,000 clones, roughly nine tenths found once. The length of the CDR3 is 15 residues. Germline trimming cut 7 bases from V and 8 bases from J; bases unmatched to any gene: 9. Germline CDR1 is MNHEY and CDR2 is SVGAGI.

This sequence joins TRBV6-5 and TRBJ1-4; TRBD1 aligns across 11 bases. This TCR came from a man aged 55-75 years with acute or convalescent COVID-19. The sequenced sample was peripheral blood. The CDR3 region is CASTADRGRREKLFF. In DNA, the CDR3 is TGTGCCAGCACGGCGGACAGGGGGCGGCGGGAAAAACTGTTTTTT.